This TCR beta chain was retrieved from a study of T cell changes during pregnancy in multiple sclerosis. Only in-frame clones appear in the TCRdb table, and some are missing; sequencing was by immunoSEQ multiplex PCR. The sample lists about 55,000 clones; approximately 94% were seen once. Trimming took off 3 bases at V and 4 bases at J, with 16 bases between the two ends. This CDR3 region has 15 residues. Germline lookup yields CDR1 SGHAT and CDR2 FQNNGV. The V call is TRBV11-2, the J call TRBJ2-7, with D perhaps TRBD2 (7 bases). The receptor comes from a female donor with multiple sclerosis, enrolled in a pregnancy study. The specimen comprised CD8+ T cells from peripheral blood mononuclear cells, sampled in the third trimester of pregnancy. The CDR3 DNA reads TGTGCCAGCAGCTTTTTTCGGGGGGCCGGGTACGAGCAGTACTTC. Translating it yields CASSFFRGAGYEQYF.